In its sample, the clone carrying this T cell receptor (beta chain) was seen a few times. This specimen belongs to a study of blood T cell repertoires in COVID-19. Data came from immunoSEQ multiplex PCR; TCRdb stores just in-frame clones and leaves some out. The sample lists approximately 47,000 clones, approximately 84% occurring once. The germline CDR1 and CDR2 sequences are MNHEY and SVGAGI. The CDR3 totals 14 residues. J gave up 5 bases and V 0 bases, and 3 bases lay outside the gene matches. The chain uses TRBV6-5 and TRBJ2-7; 8 bases agree with TRBD2. Source material: peripheral blood. The receptor was isolated from a man in his 60s with acute or convalescent COVID-19. The CDR3 nucleotides are TGTGCCAGCAGTTACTCGGGACTAGACGACGAGCAGTACTTC. Residues: CASSYSGLDDEQYF.